This TCR beta chain was observed in a study of blood T cell repertoires in COVID-19. Study details: Specimens from acute and convalescent COVID-19 originated in the United States, Italy and Spain. Nucleic acid was either cDNA or gDNA, and it came from T cells, B-cell-depleted T cells, or PBMCs.

Original handling: The authors estimated nucleated cell counts from reference gene primer amplification. Profiled with immunoSEQ multiplex PCR; TCRdb holds only in-frame clones, not every one. V, J and clone size were drawn from that table, and D and trimming were deduced from the DNA. Of a few hundred thousand clones in the sample, almost 85% were seen once. Germline CDR1 reads LNHDA; CDR2 reads SQIVND (reference sequence). V lost 2 bases, J lost 4 bases, and 17 bases lay in between. The CDR3 extends over 16 amino acids. The TCR comes from a human donor in a cohort sampled during active COVID-19. What was sequenced was peripheral blood. V usage is TRBV19 and J usage is TRBJ1-2; D is perhaps TRBD1 (5 bases). CDR3 sequence reads: CASSIHSRDILYGYTF. The DNA of the CDR3 is TGTGCCAGTAGTATACATTCCAGGGATATACTCTATGGCTACACCTTC.